Listed below are T cell receptor beta chains from one sample, sequenced in a study of T cell responses to AZD1222 COVID-19 vaccine. Measured with immunoSEQ multiplex PCR; TCRdb has only the in-frame clones, and not every one. The table lists about 86,000 clones, around nine tenths of them singletons. Material: peripheral blood, obtained on day 0 of AZD1222 vaccination. The receptors stem from an adult in good health. Each CDR3 is given with its conserved first and last residue. A D gene is named only where the DNA matches it firmly. Clone size is given for some rows only: seen once, a few or many times, or a class if the clone is expanded.

V gene	clone size	J gene	D gene	CDR3 protein	CDR3 DNA
TRBV5-5	NA	TRBJ1-5	NA	CASSPGGAVSNQPQHF	TGTGCCAGCAGCCCGGGTGGGGCGGTTAGCAATCAGCCCCAGCATTTT
TRBV5-1	NA	TRBJ1-1	NA	CASSLSFGGTEAFF	TGCGCCAGCAGCTTGTCCTTCGGGGGTACCGAAGCTTTCTTT
TRBV2	NA	TRBJ1-1	NA	CASSLTGREAFF	TGTGCCAGCAGCCTGACAGGTAGGGAAGCTTTCTTT
TRBV19	NA	TRBJ1-5	NA	CAKRDHSLDRNSGSTVYQPQHF	TGTGCCAAGCGGGACCACTCCTTGGATAGAAATTCCGGATCGACCGTATATCAGCCCCAGCATTTT
TRBV9	few	TRBJ2-5	NA	CASSVGQGEETQYF	TGTGCCAGCAGCGTAGGGCAGGGTGAAGAGACCCAGTACTTC
TRBV30	NA	TRBJ2-7	NA	CAWAPRGLSYEQYF	TGTGCCTGGGCCCCCCGTGGCCTTTCCTACGAGCAGTACTTC
TRBV5-1	NA	TRBJ2-5	TRBD2	CASSLATSGSAYQETQYF	TGCGCCAGCAGCTTGGCGACTAGCGGGAGTGCGTACCAAGAGACCCAGTACTTC
TRBV6-5	once	TRBJ1-6	NA	CASSRTGPNSPLHF	TGTGCCAGCAGTAGAACAGGGCCTAATTCACCCCTCCACTTT
TRBV12-3/TRBV12-4	NA	TRBJ1-5	NA	CASSLGENQPQHF	TGTGCCAGCAGTCTAGGGGAGAATCAGCCCCAGCATTTT
TRBV6-1	NA	TRBJ1-5	TRBD1	CASSETGTFNQPQHF	TGTGCCAGCAGTGAGACAGGGACCTTCAATCAGCCCCAGCATTTT
TRBV4-3	NA	TRBJ2-7	NA	CASSQDLLSYEQYF	TGCGCCAGCAGCCAAGATTTACTATCCTACGAGCAGTACTTC
TRBV27	NA	TRBJ1-5	NA	CASSLGTGIGQPQHF	TGTGCCAGCAGTTTAGGTACAGGTATCGGTCAGCCCCAGCATTTT
TRBV9	NA	TRBJ2-1	TRBD2	CASSVLAGIDNEQFF	TGTGCCAGCAGCGTCCTAGCGGGGATCGACAATGAGCAGTTCTTC
TRBV19	NA	TRBJ1-1	NA	CASSIGSDTTNTEAFF	TGTGCCAGTAGTATAGGGAGCGACACCACGAACACTGAAGCTTTCTTT
TRBV7-9	NA	TRBJ2-4	TRBD2	CASSTRGGPGDIQYF	TGTGCCAGCAGCACGCGGGGGGGCCCAGGTGACATTCAGTACTTC
TRBV6-1	NA	TRBJ2-5	NA	CASSDRTVQETQYF	TGTGCCAGCAGTGACAGGACAGTCCAAGAGACCCAGTACTTC
TRBV6-4	once	TRBJ2-1	NA	CASSAGLNNEQFF	TGTGCCAGCAGTGCGGGACTTAACAATGAGCAGTTCTTC
TRBV6-5	NA	TRBJ2-7	NA	CASRSIVGFYEQYF	TGTGCCAGCAGGTCTATCGTGGGGTTCTACGAGCAGTACTTC
TRBV6-1	NA	TRBJ2-7	NA	CASSEVGRWSLFSYEQYF	TGTGCCAGCAGTGAAGTTGGCCGGTGGTCACTTTTCTCCTACGAGCAGTACTTC
TRBV28	NA	TRBJ2-1	NA	CASRQYNEQFF	TGTGCCAGCAGGCAGTACAATGAGCAGTTCTTC
TRBV27	NA	TRBJ1-1	NA	CASRATVNTEAFF	TGTGCCAGCAGAGCAACAGTGAACACTGAAGCTTTCTTT
TRBV7-2	NA	TRBJ1-5	NA	CASSLGDGVGNQPQHF	TGTGCCAGCAGCTTAGGCGATGGGGTTGGCAATCAGCCCCAGCATTTT
TRBV14	NA	TRBJ2-5	NA	CASSQGRAPETQYF	TGTGCCAGCAGCCAAGGTCGCGCTCCGGAGACCCAGTACTTC
TRBV21-1	NA	TRBJ2-7	NA	CASSKVGTGTGGHEQYF	NA
TRBV3-1/TRBV3-2	NA	TRBJ2-7	NA	CASSQDELQGGYEQYF	TGTGCCAGCAGCCAAGATGAACTGCAGGGGGGCTACGAGCAGTACTTC
TRBV3-1/TRBV3-2	NA	TRBJ1-2	TRBD1	CASSQTQGGYGYTF	TGTGCCAGCAGCCAAACTCAGGGGGGGTATGGCTACACCTTC
TRBV6-1	NA	TRBJ2-5	TRBD2	CASSEAKTSGGPTLETQYF	TGTGCCAGCAGTGAAGCTAAGACTAGCGGGGGACCCACCTTGGAGACCCAGTACTTC
TRBV19	few	TRBJ1-4	TRBD1	CASSTPGTANEKLFF	TGTGCCAGTAGTACTCCCGGGACAGCTAATGAAAAACTGTTTTTT
TRBV11-2	NA	TRBJ2-5	TRBD1	CASAGVGGPETQYF	TGTGCCAGCGCAGGGGTAGGGGGCCCCGAGACCCAGTACTTC
TRBV5-6	NA	TRBJ1-2	NA	CASSLAPGRLNYGYTF	TGTGCCAGCAGCTTGGCGCCGGGCAGGCTCAACTATGGCTACACCTTC
TRBV12-3/TRBV12-4	NA	TRBJ2-7	NA	CASSLRRDSPAHF	TGTGCCAGCAGTTTAAGGAGGGACAGCCCCGCGCACTTC
TRBV29-1	NA	TRBJ2-7	TRBD1	CSVGDRGLTYEQYF	TGCAGCGTAGGGGACAGGGGGCTGACGTACGAGCAGTACTTC
TRBV6-5	NA	TRBJ1-2	NA	CASSYQGGYTF	TGTGCCAGCAGTTACCAGGGCGGCTACACCTTC
TRBV5-6	once	TRBJ1-2	NA	CASSLEGGESGGYTF	TGTGCCAGCAGCTTGGAAGGGGGAGAGAGTGGTGGCTACACCTTC
TRBV6-5	NA	TRBJ1-5	NA	CASKGTLGNQPQHF	TGTGCCAGCAAAGGGACATTGGGCAATCAGCCCCAGCATTTT
TRBV19	NA	TRBJ2-7	NA	CASSSFYEQYF	TGTGCCAGTAGTAGTTTTTACGAGCAGTACTTC
TRBV12-3/TRBV12-4	NA	TRBJ2-1	TRBD2	CASSPRLAGVQFF	TGTGCCAGCAGCCCCAGACTAGCGGGAGTTCAGTTCTTC
TRBV18	NA	TRBJ2-7	TRBD1	CASSPATGPYEQYF	TGTGCCAGCTCACCAGCGACAGGGCCCTACGAGCAGTACTTC
TRBV9	NA	TRBJ2-7	TRBD2	CASSVSSGWEQYF	TGTGCCAGCAGCGTAAGTAGCGGGTGGGAGCAGTACTTC
TRBV3-1/TRBV3-2	few	TRBJ1-4	NA	CASSPKPVREKLFF	TGTGCCAGCAGCCCCAAGCCGGTGCGTGAAAAACTGTTTTTT
TRBV3-1/TRBV3-2	few	TRBJ2-1	NA	CASSQSPGTISREQFF	TGTGCCAGCAGCCAGTCTCCCGGGACCATCAGCAGGGAGCAGTTCTTC
TRBV5-4	few	TRBJ2-1	TRBD2	CASSPRTSGGTEQFF	TGTGCCAGCAGCCCTAGGACTAGCGGGGGGACTGAGCAGTTCTTC
TRBV18	NA	TRBJ1-1	NA	CASSRGPTEAFF	TGTGCCAGCTCACGCGGGCCCACTGAAGCTTTCTTT
TRBV30	NA	TRBJ2-7	TRBD2	CAWSNGLAGDYEQYF	TGTGCCTGGAGTAATGGGCTAGCGGGAGACTACGAGCAGTACTTC
TRBV3-1/TRBV3-2	NA	TRBJ1-3	NA	CASTESGNTIYF	TGTGCCAGCACGGAATCTGGAAACACCATATATTTT
TRBV18	NA	TRBJ1-1	NA	CASSQDRVKNTEAFF	TGTGCCAGCTCACAAGACAGAGTTAAGAACACTGAAGCTTTCTTT
TRBV30	once	TRBJ2-1	NA	CAWSSSGEQFF	TGTGCCTGGAGTAGCTCTGGCGAGCAGTTCTTC
TRBV4-3	NA	TRBJ1-2	NA	CASSQDFPVLNGYTF	TGCGCCAGCAGCCAAGATTTTCCGGTCTTGAATGGCTACACCTTC